Here is one TCR beta chain with its context. What it recognizes is unknown. This CDR3 is 15 amino acids long. The sample belongs to a study of T cell responses to AZD1222 COVID-19 vaccine. Study-level findings and limits: Repertoire collection took place solely once the T cell response had peaked. Possibly, clonal diversity was underestimated; donors were largely white British and included more females. Seropositivity was recorded at baseline in only five to seven AZD1222 recipients.

TCRdb's copy holds only in-frame clones and misses some; the assay was immunoSEQ multiplex PCR. The table includes 150,000 to 200,000 clones, about 90% detected once. This chain connects TRBV21-1 to TRBJ1-5; the D segment call TRBD1 is taken from the table without a DNA check. TRBV21-1 is a pseudogene. The receptor was derived from an adult who received the AZD1222 COVID-19 vaccine. The sequences come from peripheral blood, collected 28 days after the second AZD1222 dose. The CDR3 loop reads CASSRLDISNQPQHF. The CDR3 coding sequence is TGTGCCAGCAGCAGGCTCGACATTAGCAATCAGCCCCAGCATTTT.